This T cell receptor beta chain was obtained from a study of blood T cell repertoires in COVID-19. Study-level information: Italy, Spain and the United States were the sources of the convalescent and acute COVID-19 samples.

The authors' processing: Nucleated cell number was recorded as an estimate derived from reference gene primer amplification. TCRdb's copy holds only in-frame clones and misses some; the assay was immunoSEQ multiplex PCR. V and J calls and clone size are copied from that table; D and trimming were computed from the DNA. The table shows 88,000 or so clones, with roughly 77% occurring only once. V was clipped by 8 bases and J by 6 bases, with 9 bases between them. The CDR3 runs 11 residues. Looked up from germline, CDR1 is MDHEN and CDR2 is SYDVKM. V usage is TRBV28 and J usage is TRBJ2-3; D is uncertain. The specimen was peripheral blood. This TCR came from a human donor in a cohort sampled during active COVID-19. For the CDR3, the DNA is TGTGCCAGCGTCACCGCGGATACGCAGTATTTT. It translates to CASVTADTQYF.